Listed below are T cell receptor beta chains from one sample, sequenced in a study of OX40 agonist ivuxolimab in advanced cancers. The assay was immunoSEQ multiplex PCR, and TCRdb's table has in-frame clones only and misses some. The data contain about 30,000 clones, around 80% of them seen just once; the ten biggest clones take up roughly a quarter. The sequencing used CD4+ or CD8+ T cells sorted from blood, collected in a trial of the OX40 agonist ivuxolimab. Receptors originate from an adult with an advanced solid tumor such as melanoma, head and neck, liver or kidney cancer. CDR3s include the opening cysteine and the closing phenylalanine or tryptophan. A D gene is named only where the DNA matches it firmly. Some rows mark clone size as missing; the rest say once, few, many or name a class of expanded clone.

v_call: TRBV7-9; d_call: TRBD1; clone_size: NA; j_call: TRBJ1-5; cdr3_aa: CASSLSTGGSPQHF; cdr3_nt: TGTGCCAGCAGCTTATCGACAGGGGGGAGTCCCCAGCATTTT
v_call: TRBV27; d_call: TRBD1; clone_size: NA; j_call: TRBJ1-2; cdr3_aa: CASSLGTGGGYTF; cdr3_nt: TGTGCCAGCAGTTTAGGGACAGGGGGCGGCTACACCTTC
v_call: TRBV5-1; d_call: NA; clone_size: once; j_call: TRBJ1-1; cdr3_aa: CASSLAGEGRNTEAFF; cdr3_nt: TGCGCCAGCAGCCTGGCGGGGGAGGGACGGAACACTGAAGCTTTCTTT
v_call: TRBV19; d_call: TRBD1; clone_size: NA; j_call: TRBJ1-2; cdr3_aa: CASSPMDRRQGYTF; cdr3_nt: TGTGCCAGTAGTCCAATGGACAGGCGGCAAGGCTACACCTTC
v_call: TRBV18; d_call: NA; clone_size: few; j_call: TRBJ2-1; cdr3_aa: CASSSTQGYNEQFF; cdr3_nt: TGTGCCAGCTCATCCACCCAGGGCTACAATGAGCAGTTCTTC
v_call: TRBV13; d_call: NA; clone_size: NA; j_call: TRBJ2-7; cdr3_aa: CASSPARDPSYEQYF; cdr3_nt: TGTGCCAGCAGCCCGGCCAGGGACCCTTCCTACGAGCAGTACTTC
v_call: TRBV4-2; d_call: TRBD2; clone_size: NA; j_call: TRBJ2-1; cdr3_aa: CASSQEAGGSYNEQFF; cdr3_nt: TGTGCCAGCAGCCAAGAAGCGGGGGGATCCTACAATGAGCAGTTCTTC
v_call: TRBV19; d_call: NA; clone_size: NA; j_call: TRBJ1-5; cdr3_aa: CASNQHRGNQPQHF; cdr3_nt: TGTGCCAGTAACCAGCACAGGGGCAATCAGCCCCAGCATTTT
v_call: TRBV10-1; d_call: NA; clone_size: NA; j_call: TRBJ2-2; cdr3_aa: CASSERAGELFF; cdr3_nt: TGCGCCAGCAGTGAGAGGGCCGGGGAGCTGTTTTTT
v_call: TRBV6-5; d_call: NA; clone_size: NA; j_call: TRBJ2-7; cdr3_aa: CASTQGSIFEQYF; cdr3_nt: TGTGCCAGCACCCAGGGTAGCATTTTCGAGCAGTACTTC
v_call: TRBV11-3; d_call: NA; clone_size: NA; j_call: TRBJ2-3; cdr3_aa: CASSLDGRTNTQYF; cdr3_nt: TGTGCCAGCAGCTTAGATGGTAGGACAAATACGCAGTATTTT
v_call: TRBV29-1; d_call: NA; clone_size: NA; j_call: TRBJ2-2; cdr3_aa: CSVDRGLNTGELFF; cdr3_nt: TGCAGCGTTGACAGGGGTCTAAACACCGGGGAGCTGTTTTTT
v_call: TRBV5-6; d_call: NA; clone_size: NA; j_call: TRBJ2-2; cdr3_aa: CASSWGRVNTGELFF; cdr3_nt: TGTGCCAGCAGCTGGGGACGGGTAAACACCGGGGAGCTGTTTTTT
v_call: TRBV18; d_call: NA; clone_size: NA; j_call: TRBJ2-5; cdr3_aa: CASSPPMGETQYF; cdr3_nt: TGTGCCAGCTCACCACCGATGGGGGAGACCCAGTACTTC
v_call: TRBV9; d_call: NA; clone_size: NA; j_call: TRBJ2-5; cdr3_aa: CASSVVGPGARQYF; cdr3_nt: TGTGCCAGCAGCGTAGTGGGGCCGGGGGCCCGGCAGTACTTC
v_call: TRBV30; d_call: NA; clone_size: NA; j_call: TRBJ2-3; cdr3_aa: CAQAAGFTQYF; cdr3_nt: TGTGCCCAGGCTGCCGGGTTTACGCAGTATTTT
v_call: TRBV5-1; d_call: NA; clone_size: few; j_call: TRBJ2-3; cdr3_aa: CASSLEGLDTQYF; cdr3_nt: TGCGCCAGCAGCTTGGAAGGTCTGGATACGCAGTATTTT
v_call: TRBV10-3; d_call: TRBD1; clone_size: once; j_call: TRBJ2-2; cdr3_aa: CATRTGGNTGELFF; cdr3_nt: TGTGCCACGCGGACAGGAGGGAACACCGGGGAGCTGTTTTTT
v_call: TRBV6-6; d_call: TRBD1; clone_size: NA; j_call: TRBJ1-5; cdr3_aa: CASSYDWDRNQPQHF; cdr3_nt: TGTGCCAGCAGTTACGACTGGGACAGGAATCAGCCCCAGCATTTT
v_call: TRBV11-3; d_call: NA; clone_size: NA; j_call: TRBJ1-1; cdr3_aa: CASTLDAGNTEAFF; cdr3_nt: TGTGCCAGCACCCTTGACGCAGGGAACACTGAAGCTTTCTTT
v_call: TRBV6-1; d_call: TRBD1; clone_size: once; j_call: TRBJ2-3; cdr3_aa: CASSEAKATDRGDTQYF; cdr3_nt: TGTGCCAGCAGTGAAGCGAAAGCCACGGACAGGGGAGATACGCAGTATTTT
v_call: TRBV5-1; d_call: NA; clone_size: once; j_call: TRBJ1-6; cdr3_aa: CASSLLGPNSPLHF; cdr3_nt: TGCGCCAGCAGCTTGCTAGGGCCTAATTCACCCCTCCACTTT
v_call: TRBV2; d_call: TRBD1; clone_size: NA; j_call: TRBJ2-6; cdr3_aa: CASSDLGQGTLSGANVLTF; cdr3_nt: TGTGCCAGCAGTGATTTGGGACAGGGGACTCTCTCAGGGGCCAACGTCCTGACTTTC
v_call: TRBV5-6; d_call: NA; clone_size: NA; j_call: TRBJ2-7; cdr3_aa: CASSLRLWTSLEQYF; cdr3_nt: TGTGCCAGCAGTCTGCGTCTATGGACCTCCTTGGAGCAGTACTTC